Given below is one T cell receptor beta chain in context. Its antigen remains unidentified. Only in-frame clones appear in the TCRdb table, and some are missing; sequencing was by immunoSEQ multiplex PCR. The sample records approximately 75,000 clones, about 90% being singletons. The entry originates in a study of T cell responses to AZD1222 COVID-19 vaccine. The CDR3 length is 14 residues. Germline CDR1 reads MNHEY; CDR2 reads SVGAGI. Trimming at V came to 6 bases and at J to 4 bases, leaving 5 bases not matched to a gene. Findings of the study overall: Just a handful of AZD1222 recipients tested seropositive at baseline. A reported finding is that nearly half of spike-specific TCRs target unmutated variant regions.

The chain carries TRBV6-5 and TRBJ2-7; 11 bases are shared with TRBD2. This TCR came from an adult who received the AZD1222 COVID-19 vaccine. The sample in question was peripheral blood, obtained 28 days after the second AZD1222 dose. The CDR3 reads CASSAGLAVYEQYF. As DNA, the CDR3 is TGTGCCAGCAGCGCGGGACTAGCGGTATACGAGCAGTACTTC.